The 31 T cell receptor beta chains presented below share a single source sample, sequenced in a study of cytomegalovirus exposure and HLA in healthy donors. The PCR used 60 Vbeta and 13 Jbeta primers. Repertoires were generated with immunoSEQ multiplex PCR, while TCRdb's copy carries only in-frame clones and drops some. The sample has fewer than 300,000 clones; 80% to 90% are singletons. Specimen: PBMCs. These TCRs come from a man aged 40-50 years in good health and CMV-seropositive.

The gene calls are TRBV4-3 and TRBJ2-1; 9 bases map to TRBD2. The length of the CDR3 is 15 residues. The trim removed 1 base at V and 9 bases at J, leaving 7 bases unmatched. Per the germline V gene, CDR1 is LGHNA and CDR2 is YSLEER. DNA for the CDR3: TGCGCCAGCAGCCAAGCAACTAGCGGGTACGCTGAGCAGTTCTTC. It translates to CASSQATSGYAEQFF.

The CDR3 DNA sequence: TGTGCCTGGAGCCGACAGGGGCGGCTCTACGAGCAGTACTTC. It codes for CAWSRQGRLYEQYF. The chain joins TRBV30 to TRBJ2-7; 8 bases agree with TRBD1. CDR1 is GTSNPN and CDR2 is SVGIG in the germline V gene (reference sequence). Trimming cost V 3 bases and J 3 bases; bases outside gene matches: 7. CDR3 length: 14 residues.

CDR3 DNA: TGTGCCAGTAGTATACTAGCCGGCAATGAGCAGTTCTTC. Its translation: CASSILAGNEQFF. This rearrangement joins TRBV19 to TRBJ2-1, with a weak D call TRBD2 (5 bases). There are 13 residues in the CDR3. V shed 2 bases and J shed 6 bases, with 8 bases lying between them. Germline V CDR1 and CDR2: LNHDA, SQIVND (reference sequence).

This clone was found a few times. The chain joins TRBV5-1 to TRBJ1-3; D may be TRBD1 (6 bases). Germline CDR1 reads SGHRS; CDR2 reads YFSETQ. There are 15 residues in the CDR3. V lost 4 bases and J 3 bases, leaving 14 bases between the germline ends. CDR3 sequence reads: CASSLLGGLGNTIYF. As DNA, the CDR3 is TGCGCCAGCAGCCTATTAGGGGGTCTTGGAAACACCATATATTTT.

The CDR3 reads CAISESADTQYF. CDR3 nucleotide sequence: TGTGCCATCAGTGAGTCGGCTGATACGCAGTATTTT. The V call is TRBV10-3, the J call TRBJ2-3; D unclear. CDR1 and CDR2 (germline): ENHRY, SYGVKD. The CDR3 totals 12 residues. The V gene lost 0 bases and the J gene lost 6 bases, with 4 bases spanning the gap.

The chain uses TRBV6-1 and TRBJ2-3; 10 bases fit TRBD2. From germline, CDR1 is MNHNS and CDR2 SASEGT. V trimming: 6 bases; J trimming: 4 bases; junction bases outside the gene matches: 7. This CDR3 contains 15 residues. The CDR3 coding sequence is TGTGCCAGCAGACTTAGCGGGAGGAACTCAGATACGCAGTATTTT. Its translation is CASRLSGRNSDTQYF.

This rearrangement joins TRBV7-9 to TRBJ1-1, with TRBD1 identical over 8 bases. CDR3 length: 16 amino acids. Trimming removed 5 bases from V and 3 bases from J; junction bases left unmatched: 11. Germline V lookup: CDR1 SEHNR, CDR2 FQNEAQ (reference sequence). This CDR3 is CASSVGSGGADTEAFF. The CDR3 DNA follows: TGTGCCAGCAGCGTGGGGTCAGGGGGCGCGGACACTGAAGCTTTCTTT. The whole variable domain, filled in from reference TRBV7-9 and TRBJ1-1, reads DTGVSQNPRHKITKRGQNVTFRCDPISEHNRLYWYRQTLGQGPEFLTYFQNEAQLEKSRLLSDRFSAERPKGSFSTLEIQRTEQGDSAMYLCASSVGSGGADTEAFFGQGTRLTVV.

This chain connects TRBV10-3 to TRBJ1-5; D perhaps matches TRBD1 (6 bases). Between the trimmed V and J ends, which lost 0 bases and 9 bases, there was a span of 18 bases. This CDR3 has 16 residues. Looked up from germline, CDR1 is ENHRY and CDR2 is SYGVKD. This CDR3 reads CAISESGTPRAVPQHF. CDR3 nucleotides: TGTGCCATCAGTGAGTCTGGGACACCCCGGGCGGTGCCCCAGCATTTT.

V is TRBV6-1 and J is TRBJ1-5; perhaps TRBD1 as D (5 bases). Germline V gene lookup returns CDR1 MNHNS and CDR2 SASEGT. This CDR3 has 15 residues. The V gene lost 3 bases and the J gene lost 5 bases, with 14 bases spanning the gap. CDR3 loop: CASSDEAGWDQPQHF. CDR3 DNA: TGTGCCAGCAGTGACGAGGCAGGGTGGGATCAGCCCCAGCATTTT.

The table lists this clone with a few counts. J is TRBJ2-5 and V is TRBV6-1; 8 nucleotides match TRBD1. V lost 10 bases to trimming and J lost 5 bases; unmatched junction nucleotides: 6. Germline V lookup: CDR1 MNHNS, CDR2 SASEGT. There are 12 residues in the CDR3. The CDR3, as DNA: TGTGCCACCGGGACAGGAGTCGAGACCCAGTACTTC. Its protein product is CATGTGVETQYF.

The chain joins TRBV27 to TRBJ1-2; 12 bases align to TRBD1. The CDR3 runs 13 residues. Germline CDR1 is MNHEY and CDR2 is SMNVEV (reference sequence). V shed 4 bases, J shed 8 bases, and the junction held 2 bases outside the gene matches. This CDR3 reads CASSSGTGGGYTF. As DNA, the CDR3 is TGTGCCAGCAGTTCCGGGACAGGGGGCGGCTACACCTTC.

The chain carries TRBV2 and TRBJ2-7; 10 bases align to TRBD1. Germline CDR1 reads SNHLY; CDR2 reads FYNNEI. After removal of 1 base from V and 2 bases from J, the junction contained 2 bases not matched to a gene. The CDR3 is made up of 15 amino acids. This chain's CDR3 is CASSEEGQGAYEQYF. The CDR3 coding sequence is TGTGCCAGCAGTGAAGAAGGACAGGGGGCCTACGAGCAGTACTTC. Together with reference TRBV2 and TRBJ2-7, the CDR3 gives the full variable domain: EPEVTQTPSHQVTQMGQEVILRCVPISNHLYFYWYRQILGQKVEFLVSFYNNEISEKSEIFDDQFSVERPDGSNFTLKIRSTKLEDSAMYFCASSEEGQGAYEQYFGPGTRLTVT.

The chain uses TRBV10-3 and TRBJ2-7; 11 bases agree with TRBD1. The junction had 4 bases not matched to a gene; V was cut back by 6 bases and J by 6 bases. Germline lookup yields CDR1 ENHRY and CDR2 SYGVKD. The CDR3 is 13 residues long. The CDR3 DNA follows: TGTGCCATCAGACCCGGGACAGGGGGCGAGCAGTACTTC. It codes for CAIRPGTGGEQYF.

This chain connects TRBV5-1 to TRBJ2-7; 8 bases agree with TRBD1. The germline V gene has CDR1 SGHRS and CDR2 YFSETQ. This CDR3 is 15 amino acids long. J lost 0 bases, V lost 3 bases, and 5 bases had no gene match. The CDR3 coding sequence is TGCGCCAGCAGCTCGGGACAGGCGATCTCCTACGAGCAGTACTTC. It specifies CASSSGQAISYEQYF. Variable domain in full (rest from reference TRBV5-1 and TRBJ2-7): KAGVTQTPRYLIKTRGQQVTLSCSPISGHRSVSWYQQTPGQGLQFLFEYFSETQRNKGNFPGRFSGRQFSNSRSEMNVSTLELGDSALYLCASSSGQAISYEQYFGPGTRLTVT.

The rearrangement joins TRBV19 to TRBJ1-5; D is possibly TRBD1 (6 bases). The V gene lost 4 bases and the J gene lost 6 bases, with 10 bases spanning the gap. CDR1 is LNHDA and CDR2 is SQIVND in the germline V gene (reference sequence). The CDR3 loop spans 13 amino acids. The CDR3 here is CASSSTGSQPQHF. The DNA of the CDR3 is TGTGCCAGTAGTAGTACAGGGAGTCAGCCCCAGCATTTT.

The chain links TRBV5-1 to TRBJ2-1, with D tentatively TRBD1 (5 bases). This CDR3 spans 15 amino acids. Germline CDR1 SGHRS, CDR2 YFSETQ. Trimming stripped 1 base from V and 5 bases from J, with 13 bases between. CDR3 sequence (DNA): TGCGCCAGCAGCTTGAGGTGGCAGGGCGACAATGAGCAGTTCTTC. Translation: CASSLRWQGDNEQFF.

This chain joins TRBV7-6 and TRBJ2-2; TRBD1 aligns across 12 bases. The CDR3 runs 15 residues. Trimming removed 5 bases from V and 6 bases from J; junction bases left unmatched: 4. Per germline, CDR1 SGHVS and CDR2 FNYEAQ. This CDR3 reads CASSPGTGGPGELFF. DNA for the CDR3: TGTGCCAGCAGCCCCGGGACAGGGGGCCCCGGGGAGCTGTTTTTT.

This clone was counted a few times. This rearrangement joins TRBV7-2 to TRBJ2-7, with 11 bases fitting TRBD2. This CDR3 has 15 amino acids. The germline V gene encodes CDR1 SGHTA and CDR2 FQGNSA. J lost 4 bases, V lost 4 bases, and 6 bases had no gene match. The CDR3 sequence: CASSSIAGGGYEQYF. Here the CDR3 DNA reads TGTGCCAGCAGCTCCATAGCGGGAGGGGGATACGAGCAGTACTTC. Full variable domain (rest looked up from reference TRBV7-2 and TRBJ2-7): GAGVSQSPSNKVTEKGKDVELRCDPISGHTALYWYRQSLGQGLEFLIYFQGNSAPDKSGLPSDRFSAERTGGSVSTLTIQRTQQEDSAVYLCASSSIAGGGYEQYFGPGTRLTVT.

The J gene is TRBJ2-1, the V gene TRBV7-6, with D possibly being TRBD2 (5 bases). The germline V gene encodes CDR1 SGHVS and CDR2 FNYEAQ. The ends were cut back, 6 bases at V and 8 bases at J, with 17 bases in the middle. CDR3 size: 14 residues. Here the CDR3 DNA reads TGTGCCAGCAGACGGAGGTCCGACGGAGATGAGCAGTTCTTC. It yields the protein CASRRRSDGDEQFF.

The chain recombines TRBV9 with TRBJ2-7, with 12 bases lining up with TRBD2. The CDR3 loop spans 16 amino acids. Germline loops: CDR1 SGDLS, CDR2 YYNGEE. Trimming took 4 bases from V and 2 from J; bases not matched to a gene: 7. The CDR3, as DNA: TGTGCCAGCAGCCCTCAAGCTAGCGGGAGGGCCTACGAGCAGTACTTC. Translation: CASSPQASGRAYEQYF.

The V and J genes are TRBV19 and TRBJ2-5, with 15 nucleotides matching TRBD2. V was pared by 5 bases and J by 1 base, with 2 bases of the junction left unmatched. The CDR3 sequence is 16 residues long. Germline V gene data show CDR1 as LNHDA and CDR2 as SQIVND (reference sequence). The CDR3 nucleotides are TGTGCCAGTAGTGGGGGACTAGCGGGAGGCCAAGAGACCCAGTACTTC. Amino acid sequence: CASSGGLAGGQETQYF.

The chain employs TRBV29-1 and TRBJ2-1; no definite D call. Germline CDR1 SQVTM, CDR2 ANQGSEA. The CDR3 contains 12 residues. Trimming removed 3 bases at V and 9 bases at J, with 12 bases between. The CDR3: CSVDPSGSEQFF. CDR3 sequence (DNA): TGCAGCGTTGACCCCTCGGGTAGTGAGCAGTTCTTC.

The chain is built from TRBV28 and TRBJ2-7, with a weak D call TRBD1 (6 bases). The V end lost 1 base, the J end lost 0 bases, and 16 bases lay between the germline ends. From germline, CDR1 is MDHEN and CDR2 SYDVKM. The CDR3 loop spans 17 amino acids. CDR3 residues: CASSLSITGLSSYEQYF. In DNA, the CDR3 is TGTGCCAGCAGTTTATCTATAACAGGGTTGAGCTCCTACGAGCAGTACTTC.

This clone was seen only once. V usage is TRBV7-9 and J usage is TRBJ2-2; no reliable D call. The germline V gene encodes CDR1 SEHNR and CDR2 FQNEAQ (reference sequence). CDR3 length: 12 residues. The V gene lost 5 bases and the J gene lost 3 bases, with 4 bases spanning the gap. The DNA of the CDR3 is TGTGCCAGCAGCCAGTACACCGGGGAGCTGTTTTTT. Encoded protein: CASSQYTGELFF.

The V call is TRBV7-9, the J call TRBJ1-4; 7 bases line up with TRBD1. CDR1 and CDR2 from the germline V gene are SEHNR and FQNEAQ (reference sequence). The CDR3 is made up of 17 amino acids. The J segment lost 3 bases and the V segment lost 5 bases, leaving 12 bases of the junction unmatched. The CDR3 bases are TGTGCCAGCAGCCCGGGGCGGGACAGTGGATCTAATGAAAAACTGTTTTTT. As protein: CASSPGRDSGSNEKLFF.

This chain links TRBV4-3 with TRBJ2-5; TRBD1 matches at 10 bases. The germline V gene has CDR1 LGHNA and CDR2 YSLEER. The V and J ends lost 6 bases and 7 bases, in that order; junction bases with no gene match: 14. The length of the CDR3 is 16 residues. The CDR3 is CASRSDRGTAGMTQYF. CDR3 sequence (DNA): TGCGCCAGCAGGTCGGACAGGGGGACCGCGGGGATGACCCAGTACTTC.

The chain joins TRBV18 to TRBJ2-5; no definite D call. Germline V CDR1 and CDR2: KGHSH, LQKENI. This CDR3 is built from 13 residues. V lost 0 bases and J 3 bases, leaving 5 bases between the germline ends. The CDR3 sequence is CASSPPNEETQYF. The DNA of the CDR3 is TGTGCCAGCTCACCACCTAATGAAGAGACCCAGTACTTC. The full variable domain, rest sourced from reference TRBV18 and TRBJ2-5, is NAGVMQNPRHLVRRRGQEARLRCSPMKGHSHVYWYRQLPEEGLKFMVYLQKENIIDESGMPKERFSAEFPKEGPSILRIQQVVRGDSAAYFCASSPPNEETQYFGPGTRLLVL.

This clone was seen only a few times. The genes are TRBV10-2 and TRBJ2-7; 7 nucleotides line up with TRBD1. The ends lost 6 bases at V and 2 bases at J; junction bases unmatched: 4. Germline V gene lookup returns CDR1 WSHSY and CDR2 SAAADI. The CDR3 covers 13 residues. The CDR3 bases are TGCGCCAGCAGCCGACAGGGAGCCTACGAGCAGTACTTC. This sequence encodes CASSRQGAYEQYF.

The chain links TRBV7-2 to TRBJ2-3; 13 nucleotides line up with TRBD2. V gave up 2 bases and J gave up 4 bases; unmatched junction bases: 9. This CDR3 spans 18 amino acids. Germline-derived CDR1 and CDR2 are SGHTA and FQGNSA. CDR3 nucleotides: TGTGCCAGCAGCTTAATCCGACTAGCGGGAGGTAGGGCAGATACGCAGTATTTT. Translated: CASSLIRLAGGRADTQYF.

The chain couples TRBV5-1 to TRBJ2-7; D perhaps matches TRBD1 (5 bases). This CDR3 region has 14 residues. The germline V gene has CDR1 SGHRS and CDR2 YFSETQ. V was trimmed by 0 bases and J by 5 bases, leaving 12 bases between them. CDR3 region: CASSLEGVLDEQYF. The CDR3 region has the DNA TGCGCCAGCAGCTTGGAAGGGGTTTTGGACGAGCAGTACTTC.

This chain joins TRBV2 and TRBJ1-4; TRBD1 agrees at 11 bases. The germline V gene encodes CDR1 SNHLY and CDR2 FYNNEI. This CDR3 has 16 amino acids. V lost 4 bases, J lost 7 bases, and 8 bases stayed unmatched. CDR3 loop: CASSGGQGAISEKLFF. The DNA of the CDR3 is TGTGCCAGCAGTGGAGGACAGGGGGCAATTTCTGAAAAACTGTTTTTT.